The clone carrying this T cell receptor beta chain was recorded at least ten times. Its target is not known. With iRepertoire HTBI primers and Arm-PCR of CDR3 regions, TCR beta libraries were built. A single record per CDR3 protein comes from TCRdb applying MiXCR to the multiplex PCR reads. The table has under 300,000 distinct CDR3 sequences, around 20% seen once. The time point: newly diagnosed GD, antithyroid drugs for less than 3 months. PBMCs were the source of the RNA used for TCR sequencing. This specimen belongs to a study of regulatory T cells in long-lasting Graves disease. With 6 bases clipped from V and 9 bases from J, the junction kept 8 bases outside the gene matches. This CDR3 has 15 residues. Germline-derived CDR1 and CDR2 are LNHDA and SQIVND (reference sequence). Study conclusions and caveats: Persistent Graves' patients showed reduced TCR diversity versus newly diagnosed patients.

The starting material was peripheral blood mononuclear cells (PBMCs), obtained at new diagnosis, from a patient treated with antithyroid drugs. The TCR originated in a female donor with Graves disease. The chain employs TRBV19 and TRBJ2-1; 13 bases are a match to TRBD2. The CDR3 bases are TGTGCCAGTAGAGACCCGACTAGCGGGAGGCCTGAGCAGTTCTTC. It translates to CASRDPTSGRPEQFF.